This T cell receptor (beta chain) was found in a study of T cell changes during pregnancy in multiple sclerosis. Some clones are missing from TCRdb's copy, which holds only in-frame ones; the method was immunoSEQ multiplex PCR. Of tens of thousands of clones listed, just over 90% are singletons. V was clipped by 7 bases and J by 0 bases, with 21 bases between them. Germline V gives CDR1 SEHNR, CDR2 FQNEAQ (reference sequence). The length of the CDR3 is 17 residues. The receptor was isolated from a female donor with multiple sclerosis, enrolled in a pregnancy study. The sample consisted of peripheral blood, taken in the third trimester of pregnancy. This chain uses TRBV7-9 with TRBJ1-1, with a possible D match to TRBD1 (6 bases). CDR3 nucleotide sequence: TGTGCCAGCATCAAAGGGGGGGGCCCGGATGTGAACACTGAAGCTTTCTTT. Encoded protein: CASIKGGGPDVNTEAFF.